This TCR beta chain was sequenced during a study of cytomegalovirus exposure and HLA in healthy donors. Study-wide points: About 87% or about 30% of the time was how often most TCR beta V segments were productive, according to an earlier analysis. CMV serostatus was the sole immune exposure information available. Relative to the approximately 700-donor mean, N-insertions were reportedly fewer in an Asian-associated ancestry cluster in a later analysis.

The study ran its PCR with 60 Vbeta and 13 Jbeta primers. The repertoire was sequenced with immunoSEQ multiplex PCR; TCRdb's copy has only in-frame clones and lacks some. The sample lists tens of thousands of clones, about four fifths occurring once. Notes on this clone: The antigen remains unidentified.

The V gene's germline CDR1 is MDHEN and CDR2 SYDVKM. This CDR3 has 13 residues. V lost 1 base to trimming and J lost 7 bases, with 8 bases between them. The sample was PBMCs. This receptor was identified in a woman aged 35 to 49 in good health and CMV-seronegative. The chain links TRBV28 to TRBJ1-5; perhaps TRBD1 as D (5 bases). CDR3 residues: CASSLYQGQPQHF. The CDR3 bases are TGTGCCAGCAGTTTATACCAGGGACAGCCCCAGCATTTT.